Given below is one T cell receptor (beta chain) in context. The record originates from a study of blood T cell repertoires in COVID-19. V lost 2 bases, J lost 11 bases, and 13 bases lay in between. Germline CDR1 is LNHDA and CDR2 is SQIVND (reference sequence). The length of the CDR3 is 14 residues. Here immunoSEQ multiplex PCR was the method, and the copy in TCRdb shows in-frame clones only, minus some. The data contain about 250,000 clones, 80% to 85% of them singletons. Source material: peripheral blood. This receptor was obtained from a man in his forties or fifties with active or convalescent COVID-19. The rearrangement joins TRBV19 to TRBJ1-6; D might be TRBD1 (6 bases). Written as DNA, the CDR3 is TGTGCCAGTAGTATATCTGTAAGGGACACACCCCTCCACTTT. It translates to CASSISVRDTPLHF.